These 27 T cell receptor beta chains came from one sample sequenced in a study of response to subunit inactivated influenza vaccine. TCRdb analysed the RT-PCR reads with MiXCR anew, one entry per CDR3 protein. Of approximately 700,000 distinct CDR3 sequences listed, 15% to 19% are singletons. Sequenced here: PBMCs from blood, sampled roughly 12 days after vaccination. Receptors were obtained from a man aged 45-60 years who received an inactivated influenza vaccine.

This clonotype was counted a few times. The chain links TRBV9 to TRBJ2-5; no firm D call. Germline V gives CDR1 SGDLS, CDR2 YYNGEE. The germline V and J ends were trimmed by 7 bases and 10 bases, with 8 bases remaining between them. The CDR3 totals 9 residues. CDR3 nucleotides: TGTGCCAGCGGCTCGAACCAGTACTTC. This gives the protein CASGSNQYF.

This clonotype has more than one count but fewer than ten. The gene calls are TRBV18 and TRBJ2-3; D is unresolved. This CDR3 is 12 amino acids long. Trimming took 3 bases from V and 7 from J, leaving 8 bases between them. Germline CDR1 reads KGHSH; CDR2 reads LQKENI. The CDR3 nucleotides are TGTGCCAGCTCACCGCTGGGGTATACGCAGTATTTT. Protein: CASSPLGYTQYF.

J is TRBJ2-3 and V is TRBV5-1; 9 positions match TRBD2. CDR3 length: 16 residues. The germline CDR1 and CDR2 sequences are SGHRS and YFSETQ. With V trimmed by 0 bases and J by 2 bases, 4 bases remained unmatched. The CDR3 DNA reads as TGCGCCAGCAGCTTGGGTAGCGGGGGATACACAGATACGCAGTATTTT. Protein sequence: CASSLGSGGYTDTQYF. Drawing the rest from reference TRBV5-1 and TRBJ2-3, the complete variable domain is KAGVTQTPRYLIKTRGQQVTLSCSPISGHRSVSWYQQTPGQGLQFLFEYFSETQRNKGNFPGRFSGRQFSNSRSEMNVSTLELGDSALYLCASSLGSGGYTDTQYFGPGTRLTVL.

V gene TRBV29-1 combines with J gene TRBJ1-4; 7 bases match TRBD1. The germline V gene encodes CDR1 SQVTM and CDR2 ANQGSEA. The CDR3 is 13 residues long. V trimming: 4 bases; J trimming: 6 bases; junction bases outside the gene matches: 5. In DNA form, the CDR3 reads TGCAGCGTTGTGGGCAGGGGGGATGAAAAACTGTTTTTT. This codes for CSVVGRGDEKLFF.

This chain joins TRBV12-3 or TRBV12-4 and TRBJ2-7; 7 nucleotides agree with TRBD1. V lost 8 bases and J lost 2; bases outside the gene matches: 9. CDR3 size: 14 residues. CDR3 residues: CASRALGQTYEQYF. The CDR3 coding sequence is TGTGCCAGCCGGGCGCTGGGACAGACCTACGAGCAGTACTTC.

This clonotype was recorded a few times. The rearrangement links TRBV4-3 to TRBJ1-5; D unresolved. Germline loops: CDR1 LGHNA, CDR2 YSLEER. Between the trimmed V and J ends, which lost 0 bases and 7 bases, there was a span of 13 bases. CDR3 length: 15 residues. The CDR3 bases are TGCGCCAGCAGCCAAGATCGGCAGGTTCAACAGCCCCAGCATTTT. Protein: CASSQDRQVQQPQHF.

The table lists this clonotype with a few counts. This chain uses TRBV12-3 or TRBV12-4 with TRBJ2-2; 8 bases are a match to TRBD1. This CDR3 spans 13 amino acids. Unmatched junction bases numbered 2, after V lost 5 bases and J lost 6 bases. The CDR3 DNA reads as TGTGCCAGCAGTGTGGGACAGGCCGGGGAGCTGTTTTTT. It specifies CASSVGQAGELFF.

This clonotype appeared a few times. J is TRBJ2-2 and V is TRBV4-3; 10 positions match TRBD2. The CDR3 is made up of 15 amino acids. Germline-derived CDR1 and CDR2 are LGHNA and YSLEER. The J segment lost 5 bases and the V segment lost 1 base, leaving 1 base of the junction unmatched. The CDR3 DNA follows: TGCGCCAGCAGCCAAGCTAGCGGGAGTACCGGGGAGCTGTTTTTT. This codes for CASSQASGSTGELFF.

This clonotype was seen more than once but under ten times. V usage is TRBV24-1 and J usage is TRBJ2-4; possible D gene TRBD2, 5 bases. The CDR3 is made up of 13 amino acids. Trimming pared 5 bases from V and 8 bases from J, leaving 12 bases between. Looked up from germline, CDR1 is KGHDR and CDR2 is SFDVKD. The CDR3 loop reads CATSAPGNDIQYF. The CDR3 nucleotides read TGTGCCACCAGTGCCCCGGGAAACGACATTCAGTACTTC.

This chain links TRBV29-1 with TRBJ2-7; D is tentatively TRBD1 or TRBD2 (5 bases each). V dropped 2 bases and J dropped 6 bases, with 14 bases sitting between them. This CDR3 is built from 13 residues. Germline loops: CDR1 SQVTM, CDR2 ANQGSEA. In nucleotides, the CDR3 is TGCAGCGTTGAATCGGCAGGGAGAGGCGAGCAGTACTTC. This encodes CSVESAGRGEQYF.

This clonotype was found a few times. The gene calls are TRBV20-1 and TRBJ2-3; TRBD1 matches at 10 bases. Trimming cost V 3 bases and J 5 bases; bases outside gene matches: 8. The V gene's germline CDR1 is DFQATT and CDR2 SNEGSKA (reference sequence). The CDR3 totals 15 residues. The CDR3 bases are TGCAGTGCTAGTATTCCGGGACAGGGGTTAGATACGCAGTATTTT. Its protein product is CSASIPGQGLDTQYF.

This clonotype has only a few counts. CDR3 DNA sequence: TGTGCCAGCAGCTTAGCACGGACAGAACGCTACGAGCAGTACTTC. Amino acids: CASSLARTERYEQYF. V gene TRBV7-8 combines with J gene TRBJ2-7, with TRBD1 as a possible D gene (6 bases). From germline, CDR1 is SGHVS and CDR2 FQNEAQ. This CDR3 has 15 residues. V shed 0 bases and J shed 3 bases, with 12 bases lying between them.

This clonotype was recorded many times. The V call is TRBV7-2, the J call TRBJ1-4, with D possibly matching TRBD1 (5 bases). This CDR3 has 14 amino acids. V dropped 1 base and J dropped 4 bases, with 7 bases sitting between them. The germline gives CDR1 SGHTA, CDR2 FQGNSA. The CDR3 spells CASSLDRGNEKLFF. CDR3 sequence (DNA): TGTGCCAGCAGCTTAGATAGGGGTAATGAAAAACTGTTTTTT.

In this sample, this clonotype turned up a few times. The chain links TRBV29-1 to TRBJ2-7, with D perhaps given as TRBD1 or TRBD2 (7 bases each). This CDR3 contains 14 residues. Trimming removed 3 bases from V and 0 bases from J, with 12 bases in between. CDR1 SQVTM and CDR2 ANQGSEA come from the germline V gene. The CDR3 sequence is CSVDQGGSSYEQYF. The CDR3 coding sequence is TGCAGCGTTGATCAGGGGGGGAGCTCCTACGAGCAGTACTTC.

This clonotype has only a few counts. The rearrangement links TRBV12-3 or TRBV12-4 to TRBJ1-2; D remains unclear. V lost 5 bases and J 6 bases, leaving 10 bases between the germline ends. This CDR3 is 12 amino acids long. The CDR3 is CASSPRANGYTF. The CDR3 nucleotides read TGTGCCAGCAGTCCCCGAGCCAATGGCTACACCTTC.

The chain carries TRBV9 and TRBJ2-7, with 10 bases fitting TRBD1. Germline V lookup: CDR1 SGDLS, CDR2 YYNGEE. The CDR3 runs 14 residues. Trimming took 0 bases from V and 6 from J; bases not matched to a gene: 3. The CDR3 loop reads CASSVGGTGVEQYF. The CDR3 DNA reads TGTGCCAGCAGCGTAGGTGGGACAGGGGTCGAGCAGTACTTC. The whole variable domain, filled in from reference TRBV9 and TRBJ2-7, reads DSGVTQTPKHLITATGQRVTLRCSPRSGDLSVYWYQQSLDQGLQFLIQYYNGEERAKGNILERFSAQQFPDLHSELNLSSLELGDSALYFCASSVGGTGVEQYFGPGTRLTVT.

The sample holds many counts of this clonotype. V and J are TRBV28 and TRBJ1-4; D not resolved. The CDR3 contains 13 residues. Per the germline V gene, CDR1 is MDHEN and CDR2 is SYDVKM. Trimming cost V 3 bases and J 6 bases, with 8 bases left between them. DNA for the CDR3: TGTGCCAGCAGTTTCTCCCCTCATGAAAAACTGTTTTTT. It specifies CASSFSPHEKLFF.

This clonotype was detected only a few times. The chain employs TRBV7-2 and TRBJ1-2; possible D gene TRBD1, 5 bases. CDR1 SGHTA and CDR2 FQGNSA come from the germline V gene. Deletions cut 5 bases from V and 8 bases from J, with 12 bases between. CDR3 size: 12 residues. As DNA, the CDR3 is TGTGCCAGCAGCCCCGCTCGGGGCGGCTACACCTTC. It specifies CASSPARGGYTF.

The chain couples TRBV7-6 to TRBJ1-3; unclear D gene. The CDR3 loop spans 15 amino acids. The V end was cut by 6 bases, the J end by 6 bases, with 18 bases between. Germline V gene lookup returns CDR1 SGHVS and CDR2 FNYEAQ. The chain's CDR3 is CASSPGPTFPNTIYF. CDR3 nucleotides: TGTGCCAGCAGTCCTGGGCCAACTTTCCCAAACACCATATATTTT.

The rearrangement uses TRBV12-3 or TRBV12-4 and TRBJ2-2; D is perhaps TRBD1 (5 bases). Trimming took off 6 bases at V and 2 bases at J, with 7 bases between the two ends. The CDR3 contains 13 residues. The CDR3 protein is CASRGPNTGELFF. CDR3 nucleotides: TGTGCCAGCAGGGGGCCTAACACCGGGGAGCTGTTTTTT.

The sample holds a few counts of this clonotype. The chain couples TRBV6-2 or TRBV6-3 to TRBJ2-1; 11 nucleotides match TRBD2. There are 20 residues in the CDR3. Losses at the gene ends were 2 bases for V and 0 bases for J; bases not matched to a gene: 12. CDR1 MNHEY and CDR2 SVGEGT come from the germline V gene. This chain's CDR3 is CASSYPLAGVPTTSYNEQFF. CDR3 sequence (DNA): TGTGCCAGCAGTTACCCACTAGCGGGGGTTCCGACCACCTCCTACAATGAGCAGTTCTTC.

The rearrangement uses TRBV6-5 and TRBJ2-1, with 10 bases fitting TRBD2. Germline assignment: CDR1 MNHEY and CDR2 SVGAGI. CDR3 size: 12 residues. Germline trimming cut 5 bases from V and 12 bases from J; bases unmatched to any gene: 4. CDR3: CASSTKREGQFF. DNA for the CDR3: TGTGCCAGCAGTACGAAGCGGGAGGGGCAGTTCTTC.

The chain recombines TRBV15 with TRBJ2-1; TRBD2 agrees at 8 bases. V dropped 2 bases and J dropped 5; count of bases not matched to a gene: 11. This CDR3 is 17 amino acids long. Germline V gives CDR1 LNHNV, CDR2 YYDKDF (reference sequence). CDR3 in DNA: TGTGCCACCAGCAGACAACTACAGCGGGGGATCAACAATGAGCAGTTCTTC. Amino acids: CATSRQLQRGINNEQFF.

This clonotype occurred a few times. The V and J genes are TRBV7-2 and TRBJ2-4, with 8 bases that match TRBD2. V gave up 5 bases and J gave up 7 bases; unmatched junction bases: 10. This CDR3 has 15 amino acids. Per germline, CDR1 SGHTA and CDR2 FQGNSA. The CDR3 is CASSVGPAGGNIQYF. DNA of the CDR3: TGTGCCAGCAGCGTGGGTCCTGCGGGGGGCAACATTCAGTACTTC.

This clonotype appeared many times. The rearrangement joins TRBV7-2 to TRBJ2-7; D possibly corresponds to TRBD2 (5 bases). Trimming pared 4 bases from V and 4 bases from J, leaving 11 bases between. The CDR3 contains 13 residues. From germline, CDR1 is SGHTA and CDR2 FQGNSA. CDR3 nucleotides: TGTGCCAGCAGCTCCCGGGAAGGGTACGAGCAGTACTTC. Protein sequence: CASSSREGYEQYF.

This clonotype turned up a few times. The chain uses TRBV7-9 and TRBJ1-2; 9 nucleotides align to TRBD1. The V gene end was trimmed by 3 bases and the J gene end by 8 bases; junction bases not matched to a gene: 10. CDR3 length: 15 amino acids. Germline CDR1 and CDR2: SEHNR and FQNEAQ (reference sequence). This chain's CDR3 is CASSLPPGTGYGYTF. The CDR3 coding sequence is TGTGCCAGCAGCTTGCCCCCCGGGACAGGGTACGGCTACACCTTC.

This chain uses TRBV20-1 with TRBJ2-1; the D gene is possibly TRBD2 (6 bases). The CDR3 is 15 amino acids. Germline V gene sequence: CDR1 DFQATT, CDR2 SNEGSKA (reference sequence). V was pared by 0 bases and J by 0 bases, with 9 bases between. CDR3 DNA: TGCAGTGCTAGAGAACTAGCAAACTCCTACAATGAGCAGTTCTTC. This codes for CSARELANSYNEQFF.